One and the same sample provided the 5 T cell receptor beta chains below, sequenced in a study of blood T cell repertoires in COVID-19. The assay was immunoSEQ multiplex PCR, and TCRdb's table has in-frame clones only and misses some. The sample lists 250,000 to 300,000 clones, about nine tenths occurring once. Sequenced material: peripheral blood. The origin of the receptors is a woman in her thirties with COVID-19, enrolled during active disease.

The V gene is TRBV27, the J gene TRBJ2-7; 7 nucleotides line up with TRBD1. J lost 6 bases, V lost 5 bases, and 7 bases had no gene match. The CDR3 is made up of 13 amino acids. Germline CDR1 reads MNHEY; CDR2 reads SMNVEV (reference sequence). The CDR3 nucleotides are TGTGCCAGCAGTCCAGGTTACAGGGGCGAGCAGTACTTC. Its translation: CASSPGYRGEQYF.

In its sample, this clone was seen a few times. V is TRBV28 and J is TRBJ2-5; possible D gene TRBD2, 6 bases. The V and J ends lost 3 bases and 5 bases respectively, with 10 bases between them. Germline V CDR1 and CDR2: MDHEN, SYDVKM. The CDR3 is made up of 13 amino acids. Here the CDR3 DNA reads TGTGCCAGCAGTTTGGAGGGCAGGGAGACCCAGTACTTC. Translated, it gives CASSLEGRETQYF.

This chain connects TRBV28 to TRBJ1-2; D not certain. The CDR3 covers 12 residues. Per germline, CDR1 MDHEN and CDR2 SYDVKM. V lost 5 bases, J lost 8 bases, and 12 bases lay in between. The CDR3 protein is CASSVQEAGYTF. CDR3 nucleotide sequence: TGTGCCAGCAGTGTCCAGGAGGCGGGCTACACCTTC.

A remark on this clone: Other DNA sequences in the sample encode the same CDR3. The chain is built from TRBV5-6 and TRBJ2-7, with a weak D call TRBD2 (6 bases). V was clipped by 0 bases and J by 6 bases, with 10 bases between them. Germline CDR1 and CDR2: SGHDT and YYEEEE. CDR3 length equals 13 residues. Here the CDR3 reads CASSLVGGGEQYF. DNA of the CDR3: TGTGCCAGCAGCTTGGTCGGGGGTGGCGAGCAGTACTTC.

V and J are TRBV6-4 and TRBJ2-1, with a weak D call TRBD1 (5 bases). Trimming took 3 bases from V and 5 from J, leaving 11 bases between them. CDR3 size: 14 residues. The V gene's germline CDR1 is MRHNA and CDR2 SNTAGT. CDR3 residues: CASSEGPVHNEQFF. The DNA for the CDR3 is TGTGCCAGCAGTGAGGGGCCGGTCCACAATGAGCAGTTCTTC.